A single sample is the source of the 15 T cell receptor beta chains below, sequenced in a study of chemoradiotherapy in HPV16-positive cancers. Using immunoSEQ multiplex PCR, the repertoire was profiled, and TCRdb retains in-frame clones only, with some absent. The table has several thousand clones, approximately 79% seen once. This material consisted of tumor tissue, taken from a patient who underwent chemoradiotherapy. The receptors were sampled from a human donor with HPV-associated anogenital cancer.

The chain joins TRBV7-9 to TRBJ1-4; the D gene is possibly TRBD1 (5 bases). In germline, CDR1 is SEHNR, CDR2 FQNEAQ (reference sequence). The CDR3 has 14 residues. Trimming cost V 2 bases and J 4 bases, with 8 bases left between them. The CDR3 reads CASSLQGYNEKLFF. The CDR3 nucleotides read TGTGCCAGCAGCTTACAGGGTTATAATGAAAAACTGTTTTTT.

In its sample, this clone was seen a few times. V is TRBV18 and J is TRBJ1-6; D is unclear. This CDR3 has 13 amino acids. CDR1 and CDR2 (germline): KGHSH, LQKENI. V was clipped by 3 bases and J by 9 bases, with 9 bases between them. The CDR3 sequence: CASSPWMGSPLHF. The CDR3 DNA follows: TGTGCCAGCTCACCCTGGATGGGTTCACCCCTCCACTTT.

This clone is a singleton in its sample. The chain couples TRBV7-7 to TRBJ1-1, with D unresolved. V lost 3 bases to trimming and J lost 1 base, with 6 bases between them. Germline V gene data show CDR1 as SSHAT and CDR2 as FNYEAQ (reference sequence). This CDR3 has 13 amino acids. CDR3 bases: TGTGCCAGCAGCTTTCGAGAGAACACTGAAGCTTTCTTT. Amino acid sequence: CASSFRENTEAFF.

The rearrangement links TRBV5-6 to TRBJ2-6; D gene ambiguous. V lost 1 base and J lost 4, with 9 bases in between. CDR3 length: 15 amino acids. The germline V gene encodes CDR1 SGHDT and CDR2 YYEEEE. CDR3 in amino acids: CASSLSGAGANVLTF. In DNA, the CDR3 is TGTGCCAGCAGCTTGTCAGGTGCGGGGGCCAACGTCCTGACTTTC.

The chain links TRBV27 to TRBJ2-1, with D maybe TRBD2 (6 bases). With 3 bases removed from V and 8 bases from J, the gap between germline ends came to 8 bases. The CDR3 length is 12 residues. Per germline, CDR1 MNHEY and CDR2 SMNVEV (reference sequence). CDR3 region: CASSFWGDEQFF. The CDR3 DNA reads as TGTGCCAGCAGTTTTTGGGGGGATGAGCAGTTCTTC.

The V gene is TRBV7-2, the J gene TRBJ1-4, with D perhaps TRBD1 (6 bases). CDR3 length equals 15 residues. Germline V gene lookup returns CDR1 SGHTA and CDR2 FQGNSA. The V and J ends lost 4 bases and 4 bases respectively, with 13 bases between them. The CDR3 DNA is TGTGCCAGCAGCTACACAGGGTTTATTAATGAAAAACTGTTTTTT. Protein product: CASSYTGFINEKLFF.

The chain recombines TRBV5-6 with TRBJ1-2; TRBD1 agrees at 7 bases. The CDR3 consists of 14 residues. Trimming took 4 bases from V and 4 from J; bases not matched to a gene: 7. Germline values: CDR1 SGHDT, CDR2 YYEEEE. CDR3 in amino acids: CASSIGQETYGYTF. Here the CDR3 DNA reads TGTGCCAGCAGCATCGGACAGGAGACCTATGGCTACACCTTC.

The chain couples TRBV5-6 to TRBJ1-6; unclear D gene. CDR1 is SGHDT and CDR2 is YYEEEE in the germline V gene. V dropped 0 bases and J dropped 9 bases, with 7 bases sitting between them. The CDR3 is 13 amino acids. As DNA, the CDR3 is TGTGCCAGCAGCTTGGGGCCCGGTTCACCCCTCCACTTT. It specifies CASSLGPGSPLHF.

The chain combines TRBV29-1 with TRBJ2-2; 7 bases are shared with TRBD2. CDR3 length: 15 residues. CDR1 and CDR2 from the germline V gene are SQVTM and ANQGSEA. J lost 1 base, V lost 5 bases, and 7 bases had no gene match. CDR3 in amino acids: CSVTSTSRNTGELFF. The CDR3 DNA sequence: TGCAGCGTTACTTCGACTAGCCGGAACACCGGGGAGCTGTTTTTT.

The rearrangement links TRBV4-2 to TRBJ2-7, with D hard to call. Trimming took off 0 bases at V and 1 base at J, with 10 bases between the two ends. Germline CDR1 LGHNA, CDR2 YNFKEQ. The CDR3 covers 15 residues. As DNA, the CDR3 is TGTGCCAGCAGCCAAGATCGGGCGGCGTCCTACGAGCAGTACTTC. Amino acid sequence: CASSQDRAASYEQYF.

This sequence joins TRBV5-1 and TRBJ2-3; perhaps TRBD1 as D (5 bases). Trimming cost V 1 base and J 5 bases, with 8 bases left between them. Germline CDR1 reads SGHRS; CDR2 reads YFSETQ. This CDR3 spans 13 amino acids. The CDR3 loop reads CASSLQGRDTQYF. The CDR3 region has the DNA TGCGCCAGCAGCTTGCAGGGCAGAGATACGCAGTATTTT.

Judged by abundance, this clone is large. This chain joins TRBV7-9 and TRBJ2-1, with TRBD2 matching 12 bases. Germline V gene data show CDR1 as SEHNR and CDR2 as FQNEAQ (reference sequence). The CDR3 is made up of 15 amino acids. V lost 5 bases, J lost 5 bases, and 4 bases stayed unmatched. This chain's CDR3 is CASSASGGADNEQFF. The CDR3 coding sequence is TGTGCCAGCAGCGCTAGCGGGGGGGCCGACAATGAGCAGTTCTTC.

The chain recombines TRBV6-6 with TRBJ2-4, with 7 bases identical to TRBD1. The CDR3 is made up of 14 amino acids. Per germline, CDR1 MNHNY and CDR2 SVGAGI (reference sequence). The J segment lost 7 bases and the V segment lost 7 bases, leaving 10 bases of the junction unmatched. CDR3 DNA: TGTGCCAGCACCTTTGCCACAGGGGCGAACATTCAGTACTTC. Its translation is CASTFATGANIQYF.

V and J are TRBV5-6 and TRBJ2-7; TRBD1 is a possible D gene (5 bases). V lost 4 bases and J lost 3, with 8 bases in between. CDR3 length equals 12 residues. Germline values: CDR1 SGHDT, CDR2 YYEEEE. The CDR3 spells CASSVRVYEQYF. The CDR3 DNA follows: TGTGCCAGCAGCGTCAGGGTCTACGAGCAGTACTTC.

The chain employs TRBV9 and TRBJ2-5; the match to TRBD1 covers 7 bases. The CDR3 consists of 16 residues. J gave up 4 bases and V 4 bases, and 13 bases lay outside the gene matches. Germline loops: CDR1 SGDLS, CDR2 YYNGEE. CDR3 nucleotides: TGTGCCAGCAGCCCAGAGACAGGGACCCGTCGAGAGACCCAGTACTTC. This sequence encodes CASSPETGTRRETQYF.